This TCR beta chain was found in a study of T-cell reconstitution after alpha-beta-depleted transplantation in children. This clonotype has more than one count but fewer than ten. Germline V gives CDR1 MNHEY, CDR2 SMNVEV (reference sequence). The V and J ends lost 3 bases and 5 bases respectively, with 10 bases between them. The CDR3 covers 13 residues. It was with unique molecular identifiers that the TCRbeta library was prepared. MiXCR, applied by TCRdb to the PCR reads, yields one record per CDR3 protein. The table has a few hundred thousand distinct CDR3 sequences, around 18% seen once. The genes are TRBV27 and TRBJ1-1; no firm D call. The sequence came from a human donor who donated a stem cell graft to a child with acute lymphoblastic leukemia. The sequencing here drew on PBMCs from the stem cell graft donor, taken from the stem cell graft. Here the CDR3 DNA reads TGTGCCAGCAGTTTTGTGGGAGGGACTGAAGCTTTCTTT. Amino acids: CASSFVGGTEAFF.